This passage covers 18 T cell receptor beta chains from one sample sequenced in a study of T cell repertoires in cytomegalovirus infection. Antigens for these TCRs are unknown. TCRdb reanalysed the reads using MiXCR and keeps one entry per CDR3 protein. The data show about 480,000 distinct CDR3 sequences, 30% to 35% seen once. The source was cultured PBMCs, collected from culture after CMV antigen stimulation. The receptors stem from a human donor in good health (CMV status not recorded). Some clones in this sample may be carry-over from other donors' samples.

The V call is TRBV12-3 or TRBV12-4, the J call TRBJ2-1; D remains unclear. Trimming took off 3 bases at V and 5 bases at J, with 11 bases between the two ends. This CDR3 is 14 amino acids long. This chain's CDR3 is CASSFGLTNNEQFF. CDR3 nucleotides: TGTGCCAGCAGTTTCGGATTGACCAACAATGAGCAGTTCTTC.

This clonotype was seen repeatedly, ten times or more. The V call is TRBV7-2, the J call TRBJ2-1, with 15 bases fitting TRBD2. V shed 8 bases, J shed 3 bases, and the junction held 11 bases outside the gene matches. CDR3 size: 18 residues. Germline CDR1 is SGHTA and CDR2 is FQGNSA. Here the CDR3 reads CASRGGLAGGRGYNEQFF. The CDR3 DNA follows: TGTGCCAGCCGAGGGGGACTAGCGGGAGGAAGGGGCTACAATGAGCAGTTCTTC.

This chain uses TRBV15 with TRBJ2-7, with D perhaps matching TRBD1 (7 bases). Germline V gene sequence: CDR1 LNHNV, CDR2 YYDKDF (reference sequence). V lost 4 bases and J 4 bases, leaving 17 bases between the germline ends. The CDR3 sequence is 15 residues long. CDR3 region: CATSIHGRGRYEQYF. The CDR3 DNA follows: TGTGCCACCAGCATACACGGCAGGGGGAGGTACGAGCAGTACTTC.

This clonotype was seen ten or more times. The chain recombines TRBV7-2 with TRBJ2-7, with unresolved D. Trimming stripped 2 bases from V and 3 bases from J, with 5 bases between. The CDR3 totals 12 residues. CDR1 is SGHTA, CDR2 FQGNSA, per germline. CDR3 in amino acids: CASSLSLYEQYF. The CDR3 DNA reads TGTGCCAGCAGCTTATCGCTCTACGAGCAGTACTTC.

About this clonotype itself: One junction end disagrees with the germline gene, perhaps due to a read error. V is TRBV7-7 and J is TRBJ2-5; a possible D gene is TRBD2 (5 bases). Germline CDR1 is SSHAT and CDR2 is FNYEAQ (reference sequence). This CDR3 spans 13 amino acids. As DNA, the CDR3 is TGTGCTAGCAGCTTGGCCAGCGCCGGGGCCCAGTACTTC. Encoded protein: CASSLASAGAQYF.

The CDR3 region is CASSIGQTGLRETQYF. In DNA, the CDR3 is TGTGCCAGTAGTATTGGACAGACGGGACTCCGAGAGACCCAGTACTTC. The chain recombines TRBV19 with TRBJ2-5; D might be TRBD1 or TRBD2, each matching 6 bases. Germline values: CDR1 LNHDA, CDR2 SQIVND (reference sequence). This CDR3 is built from 16 residues. The V and J ends lost 3 bases and 4 bases respectively, with 18 bases between them. Complete variable domain (other parts from reference TRBV19 and TRBJ2-5): DGGITQSPKYLFRKEGQNVTLSCEQNLNHDAMYWYRQDPGQGLRLIYYSQIVNDFQKGDIAEGYSVSREKKESFPLTVTSAQKNPTAFYLCASSIGQTGLRETQYFGPGTRLLVL.

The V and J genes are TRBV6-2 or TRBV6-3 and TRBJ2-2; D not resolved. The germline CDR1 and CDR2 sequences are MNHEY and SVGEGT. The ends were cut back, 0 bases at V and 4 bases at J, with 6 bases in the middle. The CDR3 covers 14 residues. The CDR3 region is CASSYSGSTGELFF. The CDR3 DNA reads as TGTGCCAGCAGTTACTCTGGTTCCACCGGGGAGCTGTTTTTT.

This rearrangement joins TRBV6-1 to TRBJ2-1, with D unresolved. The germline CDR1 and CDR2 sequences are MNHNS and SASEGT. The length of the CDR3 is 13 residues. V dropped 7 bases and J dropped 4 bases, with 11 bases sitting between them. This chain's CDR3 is CASKPLGYNEQFF. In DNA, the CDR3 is TGTGCCAGCAAGCCCTTGGGTTACAATGAGCAGTTCTTC.

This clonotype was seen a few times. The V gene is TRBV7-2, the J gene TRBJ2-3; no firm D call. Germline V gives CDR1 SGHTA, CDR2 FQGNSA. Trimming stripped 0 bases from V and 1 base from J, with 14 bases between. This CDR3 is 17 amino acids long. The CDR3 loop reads CASSLAGTRPGTDTQYF. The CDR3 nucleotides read TGTGCCAGCAGCTTAGCGGGAACTCGCCCAGGCACAGATACGCAGTATTTT.

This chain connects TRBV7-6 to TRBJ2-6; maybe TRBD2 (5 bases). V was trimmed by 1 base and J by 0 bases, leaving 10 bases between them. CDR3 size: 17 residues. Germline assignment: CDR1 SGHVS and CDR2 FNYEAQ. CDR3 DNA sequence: TGTGCCAGCAGCTTAGGGGCGGGTTTCTCTGGGGCCAACGTCCTGACTTTC. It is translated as CASSLGAGFSGANVLTF. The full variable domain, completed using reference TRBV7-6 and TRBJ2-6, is GAGVSQSPRYKVTKRGQDVALRCDPISGHVSLYWYRQALGQGPEFLTYFNYEAQQDKSGLPNDRFSAERPEGSISTLTIQRTEQRDSAMYRCASSLGAGFSGANVLTFGAGSRLTVL.

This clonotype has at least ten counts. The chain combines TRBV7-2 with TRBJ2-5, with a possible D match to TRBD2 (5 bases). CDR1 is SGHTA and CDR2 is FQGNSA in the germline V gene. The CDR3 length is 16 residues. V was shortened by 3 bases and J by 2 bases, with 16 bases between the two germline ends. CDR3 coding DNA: TGTGCCAGCAGCTTTCGAGGGCTAGCAGTTCAAGAGACCCAGTACTTC. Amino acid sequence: CASSFRGLAVQETQYF.

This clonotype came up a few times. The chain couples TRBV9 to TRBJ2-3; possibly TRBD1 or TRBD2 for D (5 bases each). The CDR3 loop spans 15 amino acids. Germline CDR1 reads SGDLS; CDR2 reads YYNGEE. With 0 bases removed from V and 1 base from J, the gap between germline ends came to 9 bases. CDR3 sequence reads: CASSVGGRRTDTQYF. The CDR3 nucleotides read TGTGCCAGCAGCGTAGGGGGGAGACGCACAGATACGCAGTATTTT.

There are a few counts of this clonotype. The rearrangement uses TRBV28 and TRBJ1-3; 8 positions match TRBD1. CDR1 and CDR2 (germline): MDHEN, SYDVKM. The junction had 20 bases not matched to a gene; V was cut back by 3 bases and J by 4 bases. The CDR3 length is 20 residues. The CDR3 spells CASSFLTPGQVTSLGNTIYF. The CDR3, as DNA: TGTGCCAGCAGTTTCCTAACGCCGGGACAGGTTACCTCTCTCGGAAACACCATATATTTT.

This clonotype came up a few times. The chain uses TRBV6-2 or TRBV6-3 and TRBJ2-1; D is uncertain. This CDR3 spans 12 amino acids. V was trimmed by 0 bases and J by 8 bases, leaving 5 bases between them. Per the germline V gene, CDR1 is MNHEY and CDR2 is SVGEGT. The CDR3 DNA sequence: TGTGCCAGCAGTTACTCGAGTCATGAGCAGTTCTTC. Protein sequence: CASSYSSHEQFF.

The CDR3 DNA sequence: TGTGCCAGAAGGACAGGGCCGCGCACTGAAGCTTTCTTT. It yields the protein CARRTGPRTEAFF. The rearrangement joins TRBV10-3 to TRBJ1-1; 8 nucleotides match TRBD1. Germline lookup yields CDR1 ENHRY and CDR2 SYGVKD. The CDR3 extends over 13 amino acids. V trimming: 10 bases; J trimming: 4 bases; junction bases outside the gene matches: 8.

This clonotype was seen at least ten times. CDR3: CASSRQDGPNYGYTF. Here the CDR3 DNA reads TGCGCCAGCAGCCGCCAGGACGGGCCTAACTATGGCTACACCTTC. V is TRBV4-1 and J is TRBJ1-2; D unclear. Germline V gene data show CDR1 as MGHRA and CDR2 as YSYEKL. The CDR3 loop spans 15 amino acids. V lost 4 bases and J lost 0, with 12 bases in between.

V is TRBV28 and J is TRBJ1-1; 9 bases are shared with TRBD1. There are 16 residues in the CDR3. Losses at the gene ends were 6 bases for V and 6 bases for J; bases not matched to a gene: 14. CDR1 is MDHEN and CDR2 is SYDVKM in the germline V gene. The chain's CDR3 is CASRAGQGFGSPEAFF. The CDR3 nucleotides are TGTGCCAGCAGAGCAGGACAGGGGTTCGGTAGCCCTGAAGCTTTCTTT.

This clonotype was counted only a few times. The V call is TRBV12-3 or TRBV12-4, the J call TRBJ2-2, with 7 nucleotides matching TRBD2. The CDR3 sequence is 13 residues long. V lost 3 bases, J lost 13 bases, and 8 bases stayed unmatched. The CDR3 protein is CASSFGGLGVLFF. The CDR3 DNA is TGTGCCAGCAGTTTTGGCGGACTAGGAGTGCTGTTTTTT.